A selection of T cell receptor beta chains follows, all from one sample in a study of T cell changes during pregnancy in multiple sclerosis. Profiling relied on immunoSEQ multiplex PCR, and the TCRdb table lists in-frame clones only, not all of them. The sample has approximately 37,000 clones; around 93% are singletons. Here the sequenced sample was CD4+ T cells from peripheral blood mononuclear cells, taken in the third trimester of pregnancy. Every receptor here comes from a female donor with multiple sclerosis, enrolled in a pregnancy study. The CDR3 runs from the conserved cysteine through the conserved F or W. Expanded clones get a size class; other rows say once, few or many, or leave the size out.

V gene: TRBV6-6; J gene: TRBJ2-2; clone size: once; CDR3 protein: CASSYGEGGTGELFF
V gene: TRBV4-1; J gene: TRBJ2-2; clone size: .; CDR3 protein: CASSIPLGKRGQEELFF
V gene: TRBV7-3; J gene: TRBJ1-1; clone size: .; CDR3 protein: CASSLTGGETEAFF
V gene: TRBV11-2; J gene: TRBJ2-7; clone size: .; CDR3 protein: CASSLEGGRTYEQYF
V gene: TRBV19; J gene: TRBJ2-2; clone size: .; CDR3 protein: CASRREVGELFF
V gene: TRBV5-1; J gene: TRBJ1-1; clone size: .; CDR3 protein: CASSPGTARGTEAFF
V gene: TRBV6-1; J gene: TRBJ2-5; clone size: .; CDR3 protein: CASRSGAQYF
V gene: TRBV21-1; J gene: TRBJ1-5; clone size: .; CDR3 protein: CASSSRTPDSGGSQPQHF
V gene: TRBV2; J gene: TRBJ2-1; clone size: .; CDR3 protein: CASSEVGGPNNEQFF
V gene: TRBV27; J gene: TRBJ1-5; clone size: .; CDR3 protein: CASSENGGNQPQHF
V gene: TRBV5-1; J gene: TRBJ1-2; clone size: .; CDR3 protein: CASSLVGTSGYTF
V gene: TRBV10-2; J gene: TRBJ2-7; clone size: .; CDR3 protein: CASSHGQRVVEQYF
V gene: TRBV7-3; J gene: TRBJ2-1; clone size: .; CDR3 protein: CASSSGQISYNEQFF
V gene: TRBV27; J gene: TRBJ1-6; clone size: .; CDR3 protein: CASSLKAPGHLYNSPLHF
V gene: TRBV4-3; J gene: TRBJ1-6; clone size: .; CDR3 protein: CASSQGRNNSPLHF
V gene: TRBV6-1; J gene: TRBJ1-3; clone size: .; CDR3 protein: CASSEKGEGNTIYF
V gene: TRBV11-2; J gene: TRBJ1-3; clone size: .; CDR3 protein: CASSPGFVSGNTIYF
V gene: TRBV6-5; J gene: TRBJ2-7; clone size: .; CDR3 protein: CASSYGGSGSYEQYF
V gene: TRBV27; J gene: TRBJ2-3; clone size: .; CDR3 protein: CASSLAGLVDTQYF
V gene: TRBV2; J gene: TRBJ2-1; clone size: .; CDR3 protein: CASRPGTNYNEQFF
V gene: TRBV5-1; J gene: TRBJ2-5; clone size: .; CDR3 protein: CASSSGQGGQETQYF
V gene: TRBV11-2; J gene: TRBJ2-2; clone size: .; CDR3 protein: CASRLLRTGELFF
V gene: TRBV7-2; J gene: TRBJ1-5; clone size: .; CDR3 protein: CASSWGGVNNQPQHF
V gene: TRBV11-2; J gene: TRBJ2-1; clone size: .; CDR3 protein: CASSFKGDEQFF
V gene: TRBV11-2; J gene: TRBJ2-2; clone size: .; CDR3 protein: CASSSRGGPNTGELFF
V gene: TRBV5-1; J gene: TRBJ1-6; clone size: .; CDR3 protein: CASSLEGGRGETLHF
V gene: TRBV6-5; J gene: TRBJ2-1; clone size: .; CDR3 protein: CASSRLGNEQFF
V gene: TRBV9; J gene: TRBJ2-5; clone size: .; CDR3 protein: CASSVGLAGGSYQETQYF
V gene: TRBV6-5; J gene: TRBJ1-1; clone size: .; CDR3 protein: CASSQSSEAFF
V gene: TRBV19; J gene: TRBJ1-1; clone size: .; CDR3 protein: CASSIVGQGNTEAFF
V gene: TRBV27; J gene: TRBJ2-7; clone size: .; CDR3 protein: CASRPGQVSYEQYF
V gene: TRBV9; J gene: TRBJ1-2; clone size: few; CDR3 protein: CASSVARDSYGYTF
V gene: TRBV5-4; J gene: TRBJ2-7; clone size: .; CDR3 protein: CASSPGQGVPWEQYF
V gene: TRBV7-8; J gene: TRBJ2-1; clone size: .; CDR3 protein: CASSFSGRNNEQFF
V gene: TRBV10-1; J gene: TRBJ2-3; clone size: .; CDR3 protein: CASSARQTDTQYF
V gene: TRBV7-6; J gene: TRBJ1-2; clone size: .; CDR3 protein: CASSFPGAGGYTF
V gene: TRBV12-2; J gene: TRBJ2-7; clone size: .; CDR3 protein: CASRFHEEGYEQYF
V gene: TRBV4-2; J gene: TRBJ2-7; clone size: .; CDR3 protein: CASSQPGTSVYEQYF
V gene: TRBV9; J gene: TRBJ2-1; clone size: .; CDR3 protein: CASSARTSGRAYNEQFF
V gene: TRBV5-1; J gene: TRBJ2-6; clone size: once; CDR3 protein: CASSLQGASSSGANVLTF
V gene: TRBV2; J gene: TRBJ2-2; clone size: .; CDR3 protein: CASSPVLAGTGELFF
V gene: TRBV15; J gene: TRBJ2-6; clone size: .; CDR3 protein: CATSRAASGANVLTF
V gene: TRBV19; J gene: TRBJ1-4; clone size: .; CDR3 protein: CASSIGGSATNEKLFF
V gene: TRBV7-9; J gene: TRBJ2-7; clone size: once; CDR3 protein: CASSFGQGAVEQYF
V gene: TRBV6-6; J gene: TRBJ1-1; clone size: .; CDR3 protein: CASSYSGGGGTEAFF
V gene: TRBV2; J gene: TRBJ2-6; clone size: .; CDR3 protein: CASRQSPGANVLTF
V gene: TRBV25-1; J gene: TRBJ2-7; clone size: .; CDR3 protein: CASRDGQGVYEQYF
V gene: TRBV30; J gene: TRBJ2-5; clone size: .; CDR3 protein: CAWKGGLAAQYF
V gene: TRBV5-1; J gene: TRBJ2-7; clone size: .; CDR3 protein: CASTSGGLYEQYF
V gene: TRBV2; J gene: TRBJ2-2; clone size: .; CDR3 protein: CASSEVLRGSGELFF
V gene: TRBV7-2; J gene: TRBJ2-7; clone size: .; CDR3 protein: CASSLAGSGGVEQYF
V gene: TRBV30; J gene: TRBJ2-1; clone size: .; CDR3 protein: CAWSVQVSNEQFF
V gene: TRBV6-5; J gene: TRBJ2-2; clone size: .; CDR3 protein: CASSYRRGFNTGELFF
V gene: TRBV7-2; J gene: TRBJ2-7; clone size: .; CDR3 protein: CASSVPGQGASEQYF
V gene: TRBV5-1; J gene: TRBJ2-7; clone size: few; CDR3 protein: CASSLTSGGRSVEQYF
V gene: TRBV5-4; J gene: TRBJ1-5; clone size: .; CDR3 protein: CASSLDGGGGGQPQHF
V gene: TRBV5-1; J gene: TRBJ1-4; clone size: .; CDR3 protein: CASSLKPTTRQGEKLFF
V gene: TRBV11-2; J gene: TRBJ1-1; clone size: .; CDR3 protein: CASSLAGGGLNTEAFF
V gene: TRBV19; J gene: TRBJ2-5; clone size: .; CDR3 protein: CASSLDLTKVETQYF
V gene: TRBV11-2; J gene: TRBJ1-2; clone size: few; CDR3 protein: CASSFLLLNSGYTF